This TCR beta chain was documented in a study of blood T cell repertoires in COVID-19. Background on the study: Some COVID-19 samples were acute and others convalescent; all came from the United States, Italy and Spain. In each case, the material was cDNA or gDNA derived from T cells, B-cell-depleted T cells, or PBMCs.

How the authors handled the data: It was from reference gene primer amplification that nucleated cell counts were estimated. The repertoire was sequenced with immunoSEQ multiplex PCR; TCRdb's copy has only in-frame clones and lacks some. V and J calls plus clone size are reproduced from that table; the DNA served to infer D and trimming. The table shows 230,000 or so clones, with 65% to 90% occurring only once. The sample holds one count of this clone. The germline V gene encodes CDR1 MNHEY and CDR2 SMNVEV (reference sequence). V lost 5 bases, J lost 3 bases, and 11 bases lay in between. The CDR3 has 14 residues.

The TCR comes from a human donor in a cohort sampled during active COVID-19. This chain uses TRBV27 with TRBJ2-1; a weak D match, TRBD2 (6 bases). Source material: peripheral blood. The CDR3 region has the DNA TGTGCCAGCAGTCCGGGAGCCAACTACAATGAGCAGTTCTTC. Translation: CASSPGANYNEQFF.